Below are 19 T cell receptor beta chains sequenced from a single sample in a study of cytotoxic CD8 clonotypes in ibrutinib-treated CLL. TCRdb's table, derived via immunoSEQ multiplex PCR, lists solely in-frame clones and lacks some. Among around 70,000 clones listed, roughly 85% were seen once. Here the sequenced sample was PBMCs, taken after 24 months of ibrutinib treatment. These receptors all stem from a human donor with chronic lymphocytic leukemia.

The V gene is TRBV30, the J gene TRBJ2-7, with TRBD2 identical over 9 bases. V lost 0 bases, J lost 0 bases, and 3 bases stayed unmatched. This CDR3 is 15 amino acids long. The germline V gene has CDR1 GTSNPN and CDR2 SVGIG (reference sequence). CDR3 sequence: CAWSVAGGSSYEQYF. Written as DNA, the CDR3 is TGTGCCTGGAGTGTCGCGGGAGGGAGCTCCTACGAGCAGTACTTC.

V usage is TRBV18 and J usage is TRBJ2-2; D ambiguous. Trimming removed 2 bases from V and 7 bases from J, with 17 bases in between. Germline CDR1 is KGHSH and CDR2 is LQKENI. This CDR3 is 16 amino acids long. The CDR3 reads CASSPKASAGVGELFF. CDR3 DNA: TGTGCCAGCTCACCAAAAGCTTCGGCAGGCGTCGGGGAGCTGTTTTTT.

The chain joins TRBV18 to TRBJ1-1; 7 bases line up with TRBD1. CDR3 size: 14 residues. Trimming took 6 bases from V and 5 from J; bases not matched to a gene: 9. CDR1 and CDR2 from the germline V gene are KGHSH and LQKENI. CDR3 in amino acids: CASSPTGTVTEAFF. The DNA of the CDR3 is TGTGCCAGCTCGCCAACCGGGACAGTTACTGAAGCTTTCTTT.

The chain combines TRBV4-1 with TRBJ2-4; maybe TRBD1 (6 bases). This CDR3 contains 17 residues. Trimming removed 3 bases from V and 0 bases from J, with 15 bases in between. Germline loops: CDR1 MGHRA, CDR2 YSYEKL. CDR3 sequence: CASSQQIQGVAKNIQYF. For the CDR3, the DNA is TGCGCCAGCAGCCAGCAAATACAGGGAGTAGCCAAAAACATTCAGTACTTC.

This clone was counted once. V usage is TRBV5-1 and J usage is TRBJ2-1; the D gene is possibly TRBD2 (6 bases). The CDR3 extends over 14 amino acids. Germline V gene sequence: CDR1 SGHRS, CDR2 YFSETQ. V lost 0 bases and J lost 7, with 11 bases in between. The CDR3 loop reads CASSLEGGPNEQFF. CDR3 nucleotides: TGCGCCAGCAGCTTGGAGGGAGGCCCGAATGAGCAGTTCTTC.

V and J are TRBV28 and TRBJ2-7; 8 bases are a match to TRBD1. This CDR3 is built from 17 residues. The junction had 15 bases not matched to a gene; V was cut back by 6 bases and J by 2 bases. Germline assignment: CDR1 MDHEN and CDR2 SYDVKM. This CDR3 is CASSIPPGLGQAYEQYF. The CDR3, as DNA: TGTGCCAGCAGCATCCCTCCCGGCCTGGGACAGGCCTACGAGCAGTACTTC.

This chain uses TRBV28 with TRBJ1-2, with D hard to call. Between the trimmed V and J ends, which lost 1 base and 2 bases, there was a span of 5 bases. CDR1 is MDHEN and CDR2 is SYDVKM in the germline V gene. The CDR3 consists of 13 residues. The CDR3 DNA reads TGTGCCAGCAGTTTATCGGACAACTATGGCTACACCTTC. Encoded protein: CASSLSDNYGYTF.

The chain links TRBV6-5 to TRBJ1-1, with a tentative D call TRBD1 (6 bases). Germline V gene data show CDR1 as MNHEY and CDR2 as SVGAGI. CDR3 size: 16 residues. Trimming cost V 0 bases and J 3 bases, with 14 bases left between them. The CDR3 region is CASSYSGGRVDTEAFF. CDR3 DNA: TGTGCCAGCAGTTACTCCGGGGGGCGCGTGGACACTGAAGCTTTCTTT.

The V and J genes are TRBV9 and TRBJ2-1; D not certain. V lost 4 bases, J lost 3 bases, and 5 bases lay in between. This CDR3 region has 12 residues. CDR1 and CDR2 from the germline V gene are SGDLS and YYNGEE. The CDR3 is CASSRLYNEQFF. The CDR3 region has the DNA TGTGCCAGCAGCCGACTCTACAATGAGCAGTTCTTC.

The chain joins TRBV28 to TRBJ2-7, with 11 bases fitting TRBD1. The CDR3 is 16 residues long. V trimming: 5 bases; J trimming: 5 bases; junction bases outside the gene matches: 11. The germline gives CDR1 MDHEN, CDR2 SYDVKM. CDR3 DNA: TGTGCCAGCAGTCCTCCCGGGACAGGGGGGTCTAACGAGCAGTACTTC. This codes for CASSPPGTGGSNEQYF.

The chain recombines TRBV6-1 with TRBJ1-2; D is perhaps TRBD1 (5 bases). Trimming shortened V by 8 bases and J by 5 bases, and 15 bases separated the two germline ends. The CDR3 consists of 13 residues. The germline gives CDR1 MNHNS, CDR2 SASEGT. The CDR3 here is CASYPRGLYGYTF. In DNA form, the CDR3 reads TGTGCCAGCTACCCCCGGGGCCTTTATGGCTACACCTTC.

The rearrangement joins TRBV7-2 to TRBJ2-5; TRBD2 matches 9 bases. The CDR3 covers 14 residues. V shed 5 bases, J shed 4 bases, and the junction held 5 bases outside the gene matches. Germline values: CDR1 SGHTA, CDR2 FQGNSA. The CDR3 spells CASSVSGRGETQYF. CDR3 nucleotides: TGTGCCAGCAGCGTTAGCGGGAGAGGAGAGACCCAGTACTTC.

V and J are TRBV5-1 and TRBJ2-1; a weak D match, TRBD1 (5 bases). Trimming took off 2 bases at V and 8 bases at J, with 14 bases between the two ends. CDR3 length: 14 amino acids. Germline V lookup: CDR1 SGHRS, CDR2 YFSETQ. CDR3: CASSFGHGEDEQFF. Written as DNA, the CDR3 is TGCGCCAGCAGCTTCGGACACGGTGAGGATGAGCAGTTCTTC.

The chain couples TRBV19 to TRBJ1-2; 9 bases are shared with TRBD1. Trimming at V came to 9 bases and at J to 4 bases, leaving 9 bases not matched to a gene. The CDR3 has 14 amino acids. Germline CDR1 LNHDA, CDR2 SQIVND (reference sequence). The DNA of the CDR3 is TGTGCCAGCGCCCGGGACAGGGAAGCCTATGGCTACACCTTC. Translated: CASARDREAYGYTF.

The J gene is TRBJ2-7, the V gene TRBV9; 7 positions match TRBD2. CDR1 and CDR2 (germline): SGDLS, YYNGEE. The CDR3 is 14 amino acids. Losses at the gene ends were 3 bases for V and 2 bases for J; bases not matched to a gene: 5. In DNA form, the CDR3 reads TGTGCCAGCAGCGCCGGGACTATTCCCTACGAGCAGTACTTC. Its translation is CASSAGTIPYEQYF.

The V call is TRBV4-3, the J call TRBJ1-4, with D possibly being TRBD1 (6 bases). Germline values: CDR1 LGHNA, CDR2 YSLEER. The germline V and J ends were trimmed by 4 bases and 5 bases, with 11 bases remaining between them. This CDR3 is 14 amino acids long. The CDR3 DNA is TGCGCCAGCAGCCCTACAGGGCCAAATGAAAAACTGTTTTTT. This translates into CASSPTGPNEKLFF.

This clone was seen ten or more times. The chain is built from TRBV19 and TRBJ2-7; perhaps TRBD2 as D (5 bases). The CDR3 length is 13 residues. The V and J ends lost 3 bases and 2 bases respectively, with 8 bases between them. Germline values: CDR1 LNHDA, CDR2 SQIVND (reference sequence). The CDR3 is CASSILGTYEQYF. Here the CDR3 DNA reads TGTGCCAGTAGTATCCTCGGGACCTACGAGCAGTACTTC.

The J gene is TRBJ1-1, the V gene TRBV9; no clear D gene. Germline CDR1 reads SGDLS; CDR2 reads YYNGEE. The CDR3 extends over 15 amino acids. With 4 bases removed from V and 1 base from J, the gap between germline ends came to 14 bases. CDR3 region: CASSRGPEKNTEAFF. As DNA, the CDR3 is TGTGCCAGCAGCAGAGGACCAGAAAAGAACACTGAAGCTTTCTTT.

The chain has TRBV11-2 and TRBJ2-7; 7 nucleotides line up with TRBD1. Germline CDR1 SGHAT, CDR2 FQNNGV. The J segment lost 2 bases and the V segment lost 0 bases, leaving 1 base of the junction unmatched. There are 14 residues in the CDR3. This CDR3 is CASSLERGPYEQYF. The CDR3 DNA follows: TGTGCCAGCAGCTTAGAGAGGGGGCCCTACGAGCAGTACTTC. Full variable domain (missing parts from reference TRBV11-2 and TRBJ2-7): EAGVAQSPRYKIIEKRQSVAFWCNPISGHATLYWYQQILGQGPKLLIQFQNNGVVDDSQLPKDRFSAERLKGVDSTLKIQPAKLEDSAVYLCASSLERGPYEQYFGPGTRLTVT.